This TCR beta chain was documented in a study of blood T cell repertoires in COVID-19. Trimming pared 0 bases from V and 5 bases from J, leaving 9 bases between. This CDR3 has 14 residues. Per germline, CDR1 LGHDT and CDR2 YNNKEL (reference sequence). The table came from immunoSEQ multiplex PCR; TCRdb's copy has only in-frame clones and leaves some out. The sample contains under 300,000 clones, 86% of which appear only once. This clone was picked up a small number of times. The rearrangement uses TRBV3-1 (or the pseudogene TRBV3-2) and TRBJ2-3; D is ambiguous. The sequenced material came from peripheral blood. This receptor was identified in an older man with acute or convalescent COVID-19. The CDR3: CASSQDLVGDTQYF. CDR3 bases: TGTGCCAGCAGCCAAGATTTGGTCGGAGATACGCAGTATTTT.